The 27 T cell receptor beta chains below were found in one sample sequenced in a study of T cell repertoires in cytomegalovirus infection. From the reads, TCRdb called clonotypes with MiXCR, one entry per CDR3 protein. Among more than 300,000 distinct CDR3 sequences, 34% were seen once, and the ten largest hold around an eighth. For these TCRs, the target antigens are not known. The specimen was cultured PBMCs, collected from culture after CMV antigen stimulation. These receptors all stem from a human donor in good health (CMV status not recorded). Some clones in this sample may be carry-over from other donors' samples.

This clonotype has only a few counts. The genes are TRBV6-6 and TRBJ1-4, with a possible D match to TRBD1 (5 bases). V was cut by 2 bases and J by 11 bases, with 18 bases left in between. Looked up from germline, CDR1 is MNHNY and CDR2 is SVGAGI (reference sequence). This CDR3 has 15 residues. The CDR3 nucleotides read TGTGCCAGCAGTTACGGAGACAGAATAATAGGGAAACTGTTTTTT. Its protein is CASSYGDRIIGKLFF.

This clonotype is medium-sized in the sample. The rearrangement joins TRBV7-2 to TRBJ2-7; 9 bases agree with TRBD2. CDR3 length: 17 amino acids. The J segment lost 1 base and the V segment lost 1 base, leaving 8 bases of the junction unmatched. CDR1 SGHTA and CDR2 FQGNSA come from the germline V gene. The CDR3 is CASSLGSTSGPSYEQYF. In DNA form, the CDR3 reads TGTGCCAGCAGCTTAGGGTCAACTAGCGGGCCGTCCTACGAGCAGTACTTC.

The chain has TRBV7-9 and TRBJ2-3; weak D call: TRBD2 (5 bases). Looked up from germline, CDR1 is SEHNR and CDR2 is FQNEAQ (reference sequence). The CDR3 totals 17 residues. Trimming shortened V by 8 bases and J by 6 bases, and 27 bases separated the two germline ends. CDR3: CASPRGERLPHMDTQYF. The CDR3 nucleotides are TGTGCCAGCCCCCGGGGTGAGAGACTACCGCACATGGATACGCAGTATTTT.

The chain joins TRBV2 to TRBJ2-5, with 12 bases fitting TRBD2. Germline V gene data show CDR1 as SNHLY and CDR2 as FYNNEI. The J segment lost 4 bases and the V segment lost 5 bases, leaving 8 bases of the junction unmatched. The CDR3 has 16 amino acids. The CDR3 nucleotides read TGTGCCAGCAGTCAAGGACTAGCGGGAATGAGAGAGACCCAGTACTTC. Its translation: CASSQGLAGMRETQYF.

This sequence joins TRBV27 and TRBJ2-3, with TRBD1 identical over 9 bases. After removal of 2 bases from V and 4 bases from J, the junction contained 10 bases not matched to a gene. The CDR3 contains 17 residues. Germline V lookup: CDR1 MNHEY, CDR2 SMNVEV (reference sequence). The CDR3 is CASSLLSGTGLSDTQYF. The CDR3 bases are TGTGCCAGCAGTTTACTTTCGGGGACAGGGTTATCAGATACGCAGTATTTT.

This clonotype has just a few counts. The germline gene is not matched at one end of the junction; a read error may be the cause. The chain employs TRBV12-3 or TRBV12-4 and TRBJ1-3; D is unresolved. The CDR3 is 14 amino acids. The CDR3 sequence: CASSSLDSRNTIYF. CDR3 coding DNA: TGTGCCAGCAGCAGCCTGGACTCTAGAAACACCATATATTTT.

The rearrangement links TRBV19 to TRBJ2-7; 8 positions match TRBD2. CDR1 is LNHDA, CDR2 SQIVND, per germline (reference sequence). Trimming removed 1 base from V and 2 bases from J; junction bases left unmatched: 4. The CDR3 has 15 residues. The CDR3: CASSIAAGVAYEQYV. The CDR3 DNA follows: TGTGCCAGTAGTATAGCAGCGGGAGTTGCCTACGAGCAGTACGTC.

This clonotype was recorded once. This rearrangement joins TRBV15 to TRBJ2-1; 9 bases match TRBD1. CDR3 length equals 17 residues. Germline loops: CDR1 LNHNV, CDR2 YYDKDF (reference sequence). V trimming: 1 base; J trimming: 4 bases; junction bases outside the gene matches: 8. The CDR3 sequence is CATSRADWGQGYNEQFF. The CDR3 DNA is TGTGCCACCAGCAGAGCCGATTGGGGACAGGGATACAATGAGCAGTTCTTC. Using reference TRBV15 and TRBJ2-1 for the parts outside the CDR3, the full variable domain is DAMVIQNPRYQVTQFGKPVTLSCSQTLNHNVMYWYQQKSSQAPKLLFHYYDKDFNNEADTPDNFQSRRPNTSFCFLDIRSPGLGDTAMYLCATSRADWGQGYNEQFFGPGTRLTVL.

The CDR3 region is CASSNGQGGMQETQYF. CDR3 DNA sequence: TGTGCCAGCAGTAACGGACAGGGGGGTATGCAAGAGACCCAGTACTTC. The chain has TRBV6-6 and TRBJ2-5; 10 bases are a match to TRBD1. Germline CDR1 is MNHNY and CDR2 is SVGAGI (reference sequence). The CDR3 runs 16 residues. J gave up 2 bases and V 5 bases, and 8 bases lay outside the gene matches.

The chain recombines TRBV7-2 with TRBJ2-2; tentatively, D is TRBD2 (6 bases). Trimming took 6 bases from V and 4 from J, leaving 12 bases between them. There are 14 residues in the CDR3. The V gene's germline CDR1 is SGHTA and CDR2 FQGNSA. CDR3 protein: CASRGREPTGELFF. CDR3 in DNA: TGTGCCAGCAGAGGACGGGAGCCCACCGGGGAGCTGTTTTTT.

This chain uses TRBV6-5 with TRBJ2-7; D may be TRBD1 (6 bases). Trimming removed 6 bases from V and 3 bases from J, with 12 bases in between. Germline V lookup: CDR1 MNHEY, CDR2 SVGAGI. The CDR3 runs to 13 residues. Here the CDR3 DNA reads TGTGCCAGCAGGGACAGACCAAGCTACGAGCAGTACTTC. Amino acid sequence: CASRDRPSYEQYF.

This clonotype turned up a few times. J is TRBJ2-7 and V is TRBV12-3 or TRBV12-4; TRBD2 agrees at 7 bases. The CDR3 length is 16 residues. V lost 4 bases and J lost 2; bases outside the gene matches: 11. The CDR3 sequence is CASSSGGGSTPYEQYF. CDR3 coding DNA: TGTGCCAGCAGTTCCGGCGGCGGGAGCACCCCCTACGAGCAGTACTTC.

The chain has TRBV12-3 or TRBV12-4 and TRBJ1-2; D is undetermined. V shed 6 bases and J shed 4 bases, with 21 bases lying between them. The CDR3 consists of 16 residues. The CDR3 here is CASRPTVSLTSYGYTF. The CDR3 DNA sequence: TGTGCCAGCAGACCTACAGTGAGCCTGACCTCCTATGGCTACACCTTC.

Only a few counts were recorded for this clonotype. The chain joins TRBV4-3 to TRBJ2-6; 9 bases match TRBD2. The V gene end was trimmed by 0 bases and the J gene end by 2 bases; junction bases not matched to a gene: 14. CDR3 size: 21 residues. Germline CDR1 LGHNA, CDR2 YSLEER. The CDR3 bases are TGCGCCAGCAGCCAAGATAAAGCGATCGGCCTAGCGGGACCTGGGGCCAACGTCCTGACTTTC. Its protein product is CASSQDKAIGLAGPGANVLTF.

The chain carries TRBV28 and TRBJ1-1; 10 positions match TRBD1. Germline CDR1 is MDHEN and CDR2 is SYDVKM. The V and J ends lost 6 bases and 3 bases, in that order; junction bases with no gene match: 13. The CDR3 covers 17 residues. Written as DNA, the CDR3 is TGTGCCAGCAGCCATCTAGCGTGGACAGGGGGGCACACTGAAGCTTTCTTT. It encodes CASSHLAWTGGHTEAFF.

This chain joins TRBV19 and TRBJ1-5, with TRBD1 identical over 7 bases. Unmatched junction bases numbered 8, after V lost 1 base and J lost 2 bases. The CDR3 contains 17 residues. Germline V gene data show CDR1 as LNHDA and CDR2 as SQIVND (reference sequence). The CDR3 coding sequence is TGTGCCAGTAGTATAGCCGGGGACAGTCAACGCAATCAGCCCCAGCATTTT. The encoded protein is CASSIAGDSQRNQPQHF.

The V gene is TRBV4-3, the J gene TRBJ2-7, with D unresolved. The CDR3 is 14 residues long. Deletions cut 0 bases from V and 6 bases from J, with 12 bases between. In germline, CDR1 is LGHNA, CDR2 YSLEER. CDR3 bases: TGCGCCAGCAGCCAAGACCTAGGGTTTCGCGAGCAGTACTTC. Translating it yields CASSQDLGFREQYF.

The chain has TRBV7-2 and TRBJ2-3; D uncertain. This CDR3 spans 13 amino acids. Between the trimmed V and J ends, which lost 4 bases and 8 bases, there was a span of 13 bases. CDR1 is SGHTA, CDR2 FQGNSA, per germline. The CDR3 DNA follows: TGTGCCAGCAGCTCCCAGTCCAAAGTTACGCAGTATTTT. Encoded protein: CASSSQSKVTQYF.

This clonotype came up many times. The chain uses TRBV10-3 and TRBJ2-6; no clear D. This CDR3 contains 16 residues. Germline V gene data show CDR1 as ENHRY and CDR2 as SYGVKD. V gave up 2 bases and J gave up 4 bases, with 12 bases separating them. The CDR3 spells CAISEDRPRGANVLTF. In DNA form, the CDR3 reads TGTGCCATCAGTGAGGACCGGCCACGGGGGGCCAACGTCCTGACTTTC.

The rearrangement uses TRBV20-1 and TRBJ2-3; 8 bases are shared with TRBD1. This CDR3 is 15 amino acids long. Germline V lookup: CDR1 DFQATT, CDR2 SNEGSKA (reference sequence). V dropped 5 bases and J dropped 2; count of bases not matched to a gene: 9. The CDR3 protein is CSASPGQVPTDTQYF. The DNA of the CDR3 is TGCAGTGCTTCTCCGGGACAGGTGCCCACAGATACGCAGTATTTT.

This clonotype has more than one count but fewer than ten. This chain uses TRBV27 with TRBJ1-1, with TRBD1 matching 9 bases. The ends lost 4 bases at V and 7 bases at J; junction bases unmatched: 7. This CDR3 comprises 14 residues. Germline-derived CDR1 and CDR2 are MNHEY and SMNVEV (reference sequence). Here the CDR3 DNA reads TGTGCCAGCAGTTCAGGGACAGGGTACCTTGAAGCTTTCTTT. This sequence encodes CASSSGTGYLEAFF.

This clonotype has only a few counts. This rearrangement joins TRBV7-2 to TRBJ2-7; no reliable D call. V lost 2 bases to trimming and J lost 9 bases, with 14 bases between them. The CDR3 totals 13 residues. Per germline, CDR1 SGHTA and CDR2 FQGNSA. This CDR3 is CASSLNTRPGQYF. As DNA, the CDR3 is TGTGCCAGCAGCTTAAATACCCGACCCGGGCAGTACTTC.

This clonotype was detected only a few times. The CDR3 reads CASSLELADPYEQYF. As DNA, the CDR3 is TGCGCCAGCAGCTTGGAACTAGCGGACCCCTACGAGCAGTACTTC. The rearrangement links TRBV5-1 to TRBJ2-7; TRBD2 agrees at 8 bases. The length of the CDR3 is 15 residues. Germline CDR1 is SGHRS and CDR2 is YFSETQ. With V trimmed by 0 bases and J by 2 bases, 4 bases remained unmatched. The full variable domain, completed using reference TRBV5-1 and TRBJ2-7, is KAGVTQTPRYLIKTRGQQVTLSCSPISGHRSVSWYQQTPGQGLQFLFEYFSETQRNKGNFPGRFSGRQFSNSRSEMNVSTLELGDSALYLCASSLELADPYEQYFGPGTRLTVT.

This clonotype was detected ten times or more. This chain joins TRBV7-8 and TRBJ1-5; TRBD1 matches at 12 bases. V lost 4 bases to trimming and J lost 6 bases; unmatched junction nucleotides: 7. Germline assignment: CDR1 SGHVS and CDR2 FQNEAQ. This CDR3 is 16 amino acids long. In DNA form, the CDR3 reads TGTGCCAGCAGCTGGGGGACAGGGGGCGCGGGTCAGCCCCAGCATTTT. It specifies CASSWGTGGAGQPQHF. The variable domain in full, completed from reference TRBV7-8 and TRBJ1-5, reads GAGVSQSPRYKVAKRGQDVALRCDPISGHVSLFWYQQALGQGPEFLTYFQNEAQLDKSGLPSDRFFAERPEGSVSTLKIQRTQQEDSAVYLCASSWGTGGAGQPQHFGDGTRLSIL.

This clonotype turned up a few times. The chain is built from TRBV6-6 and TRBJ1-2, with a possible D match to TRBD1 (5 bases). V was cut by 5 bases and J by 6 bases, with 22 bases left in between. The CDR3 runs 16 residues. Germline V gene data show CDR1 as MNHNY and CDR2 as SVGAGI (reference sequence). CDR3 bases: TGTGCCAGCAGTAAAACTGGGACTGATGATATGAATGGCTACACCTTC. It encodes CASSKTGTDDMNGYTF.

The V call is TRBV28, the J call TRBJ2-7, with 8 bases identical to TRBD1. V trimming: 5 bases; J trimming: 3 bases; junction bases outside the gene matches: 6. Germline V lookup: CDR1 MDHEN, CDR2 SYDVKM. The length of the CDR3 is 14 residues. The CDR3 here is CASSPGTGRYEQYF. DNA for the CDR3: TGTGCCAGCAGTCCCGGGACAGGTCGCTACGAGCAGTACTTC.

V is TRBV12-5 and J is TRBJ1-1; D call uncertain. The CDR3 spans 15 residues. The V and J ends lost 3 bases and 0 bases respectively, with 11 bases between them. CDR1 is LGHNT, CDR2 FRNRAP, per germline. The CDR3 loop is CASGFGTVMNTEAFF. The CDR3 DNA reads TGTGCTAGTGGTTTTGGCACAGTTATGAACACTGAAGCTTTCTTT.